Listed below are T cell receptor beta chains from one sample, sequenced in a study of T-cell memory formation after mild COVID-19. Using its own MiXCR run on the 5' RACE reads, TCRdb lists one record per CDR3 protein. The data contain over 250,000 distinct CDR3 sequences, more than 15% of them singletons. The material sequenced was PBMCs or a T cell subset sorted from them (not recorded which). These receptors all stem from a man between 18 and 35 years old who had mild COVID-19 (a few samples of this study predate the infection). Cell type and time point are not known. Both conserved end residues are part of each CDR3. Fields, in order: V gene, J gene, D gene, clone size, CDR3 DNA, CDR3 protein. D genes are given only for firm matches. The size of a clone is reported for some rows only, either as once, few or many, or as a class for expanded clones.

TRBV7-9	TRBJ1-6	NA	many	TGTGCCAGCGGCTCCTATAATTCACCCCTCCACTTT	CASGSYNSPLHF
TRBV4-1	TRBJ2-1	NA	NA	TGCGCCAGCAGCCAGACGCGGTGGCGGGGCTCCCCGAGGTCCTACAATGAGCAGTTCTTC	CASSQTRWRGSPRSYNEQFF
TRBV5-1	TRBJ1-2	TRBD1	few	TGCGCCAGCAGCAACTCGACAGGGATCTATGGCTACACCTTC	CASSNSTGIYGYTF
TRBV12-3/TRBV12-4	TRBJ2-2	TRBD1	few	TGTGCCGGGGGGACAGGGGTGAACACCGGGGAGCTGTTTTTT	CAGGTGVNTGELFF
TRBV4-2	TRBJ1-1	NA	many	TGTGCCAGCAGCCGAGAGAACACTGAAGCTTTCTTT	CASSRENTEAFF
TRBV2	TRBJ2-3	NA	NA	TGTGCCAGGTCAGAGGGGTCCAGAGATACGCAGTATTTT	CARSEGSRDTQYF
TRBV7-3	TRBJ2-1	TRBD1	NA	TGTGCCAGCAGCCGGGGACAGGGGGCGTATAATGAGCAGTTCTTC	CASSRGQGAYNEQFF
TRBV15	TRBJ2-3	TRBD1	NA	TGTGCCACCAGCAGGAGACAGGGGACCACAGATACGCAGTATTTT	CATSRRQGTTDTQYF
TRBV4-2	TRBJ1-1	TRBD1	few	TGTGCCAGCAGCCAAGGGACAGGTCCCACTGAAGCTTTCTTT	CASSQGTGPTEAFF
TRBV9	TRBJ1-4	TRBD1	many	TGTGCCAGCAGCTCCACAGGGGGCGGTGAAAAACTGTTTTTT	CASSSTGGGEKLFF
TRBV4-3	TRBJ1-3	NA	few	TGCGCCAGCAGCCCCCCCGGACGTAGCTCTGGAAACACCATATATTTT	CASSPPGRSSGNTIYF
TRBV20-1	TRBJ2-1	NA	few	TGCAGTGCTAGCTTCCCGCTAACCAATGAGCAGTTCTTC	CSASFPLTNEQFF
TRBV29-1	TRBJ1-1	NA	many	TGCAGCGTCCAAGGACAGTTGAACACTGAAGCTTTCTTT	CSVQGQLNTEAFF
TRBV9	TRBJ2-1	NA	NA	TGTGCCAGCAGCGTAGTGGGGGGAACCTACAATGAGCAGTTCTTC	CASSVVGGTYNEQFF
TRBV10-2	TRBJ1-2	NA	few	TGCGCCAGCGCACGGGACACCTATGGCTACACCTTC	CASARDTYGYTF
TRBV7-9	TRBJ2-3	TRBD2	few	TGTGCCAGCAGCTTAAGGACTAGCGGAGATACGCAGTATTTT	CASSLRTSGDTQYF
TRBV5-1	TRBJ2-1	TRBD2	few	TGCGCCAGCAGCGAGACTAGCCCCAATGAGCAGTTCTTC	CASSETSPNEQFF
TRBV5-1	TRBJ2-1	TRBD1	NA	TGCGCCAGCAGAAGACAGGGGGACTCCTACAATGAGCAGTTCTTC	CASRRQGDSYNEQFF
TRBV15	TRBJ2-5	TRBD1	few	TGTGCCACCAGCAGAGACCCGGGACAGCAAGAGACCCAGTACTTC	CATSRDPGQQETQYF
TRBV5-1	TRBJ2-1	TRBD2	few	TGCGCCAGCAGGCCCCCCGTTAGCGGGGGAAGCTCCTACAATGAGCAGTTCTTC	CASRPPVSGGSSYNEQFF
TRBV18	TRBJ2-3	TRBD1	many	TGTGCCAGCTCACAGAGGGGGCAAAGCACAGATACGCAGTATTTT	CASSQRGQSTDTQYF
TRBV29-1	TRBJ2-2	NA	few	TGCAGCCTCGTAGGGGACACCGGGGAGCTGTTTTTT	CSLVGDTGELFF
TRBV2	TRBJ1-2	TRBD1	few	TGTGCCAGCAGGGGACAGGCCAACTATGGCTACACCTTC	CASRGQANYGYTF
TRBV7-2	TRBJ2-5	TRBD2	few	TGTGCCAGCAGCTTTAGTGCTAGCGGGCAAGAGACCCAGTACTTC	CASSFSASGQETQYF
TRBV11-2	TRBJ2-7	TRBD2	NA	TGTGCCAGCAGCTCACACAATCCGACTAGCGGGGGGCCCCTTCCCTACGAGCAGTACTTC	CASSSHNPTSGGPLPYEQYF
TRBV10-3	TRBJ2-5	TRBD1	few	TGTGCCATCAGTGACGCCGGACAGGAGCAAGAGACCCAGTACTTC	CAISDAGQEQETQYF
TRBV20-1	TRBJ1-1	TRBD1	few	TGCAGTGCTAGAGATGCAGGACAGGGGCACTATGCTGAAGCTTTCTTT	CSARDAGQGHYAEAFF
TRBV4-2	TRBJ2-5	TRBD2	NA	TGTGCCAGCAGCCAAGGGGCTATAAAGCGGGGGGGCTGGGAGACCCAGTACTTC	CASSQGAIKRGGWETQYF
TRBV12-3/TRBV12-4	TRBJ2-3	TRBD2	many	TGTGCCAGCGGGGCTAGCGGGGGGAGCACAGATACGCAGTATTTT	CASGASGGSTDTQYF
TRBV7-2	TRBJ2-3	NA	many	TGTGCCAGCAGCTTAGACGGGGCGGTAGATACGCAGTATTTT	CASSLDGAVDTQYF
TRBV7-9	TRBJ2-3	TRBD2	few	TGTGCCAGCAGCGGGACTAGCGTAGATACGCAGTATTTT	CASSGTSVDTQYF
TRBV6-2/TRBV6-3	TRBJ1-2	NA	NA	TGTGCCAGCAAGGCTGAGGGAGATTATGGCTACACCTTC	CASKAEGDYGYTF
TRBV7-3	TRBJ2-2	TRBD2	NA	TGTGCCAGCAGCCTATCCGCGACTAGCAGGGACACCGGGGAGCTGTTTTTT	CASSLSATSRDTGELFF
TRBV6-2/TRBV6-3	TRBJ2-1	TRBD2	few	TGTGCCAGCAGACGGGACTACGAAATAGACAATGAGCAGTTCTTC	CASRRDYEIDNEQFF
TRBV6-5	TRBJ1-6	TRBD1	few	TGTGCCAGCAGTTACGGACAGGGCGTTTCACCCCTCCACTTT	CASSYGQGVSPLHF
TRBV12-3/TRBV12-4	TRBJ2-3	TRBD2	NA	TGTGCCAGCACCCCGACTAGCGGTTTCACAGATACGCAGTATTTT	CASTPTSGFTDTQYF
TRBV4-3	TRBJ2-7	NA	many	TGCGCCAGCAGCCAAGGGTTAGGGTCCTACGAGCAGTACTTC	CASSQGLGSYEQYF
TRBV5-1	TRBJ2-5	TRBD1	few	TGCGCCAGCAGCTCTGGGACAGGGGTAAACATAGGCCAGTACTTC	CASSSGTGVNIGQYF
TRBV28	TRBJ2-5	TRBD1	few	TGTGCCAGCAGCCTGGACAGGGGGCGTATAGAGACCCAGTACTTC	CASSLDRGRIETQYF
TRBV6-2/TRBV6-3	TRBJ2-7	NA	NA	TGTGCCAGCAGTTACTGGGGCGAGCAGTACTTC	CASSYWGEQYF
TRBV7-6	TRBJ1-2	NA	NA	TGTGCCAGCAGCTTAGTGGGGGGCTATGGCTACACCTTC	CASSLVGGYGYTF
TRBV5-5	TRBJ1-1	TRBD1	few	TGTGCCAGCAGCTTGTCCGCCGGGACAGCGGGCACTGAAGCTTTCTTT	CASSLSAGTAGTEAFF
TRBV5-1	TRBJ1-1	NA	NA	TGCGCCAGCAGCAACCTACAGGGCGCCGGATCTGAAGCTTTCTTT	CASSNLQGAGSEAFF
TRBV28	TRBJ1-1	NA	NA	TGTGCCAGCAGTTTACTATCGGACAGCATGAACACTGAAGCTTTCTTT	CASSLLSDSMNTEAFF
TRBV5-1	TRBJ2-1	NA	many	TGCGCCAGCAGTTACACCAATGAGCAGTTCTTC	CASSYTNEQFF
TRBV7-9	TRBJ1-6	NA	NA	TGTGCCAGCAGCCCCCCTGCCACTGGCAATTCACCCCTCCACTTT	CASSPPATGNSPLHF
TRBV6-1	TRBJ1-3	NA	NA	TGTGCCAGCAGTGACGATGGTAGCTACTCTGGAAACACCATATATTTT	CASSDDGSYSGNTIYF
TRBV7-2	TRBJ1-6	NA	NA	TGTGCCAGCAGCTCGAGGGGCCTGGATAATTCACCCCTCCACTTT	CASSSRGLDNSPLHF
TRBV7-2	TRBJ2-7	NA	NA	TGTGCCAGCAGCCGAGACCGAAACTACGAGCAGTACTTC	CASSRDRNYEQYF
TRBV4-3	TRBJ2-1	NA	NA	TGCGCCAGCAGCCAAGAATTACTTAGATTTGAGCAGTTCTTC	CASSQELLRFEQFF
TRBV28	TRBJ2-2	NA	NA	TGTGCCAGCCACCCCGGACAGTTCGGGGGGGAGCTGTTTTTT	CASHPGQFGGELFF
TRBV6-2/TRBV6-3	TRBJ2-5	NA	few	TGTGCCAGCAGTTATTTGGAGCATGGGACCCAGTACTTC	CASSYLEHGTQYF
TRBV20-1	TRBJ2-3	NA	few	TGCAGTGCTACCGGGGATACGCAGTATTTT	CSATGDTQYF